These T cell receptor beta chains were read from a single sample in a study of regulatory T cells in long-lasting Graves disease. TCRdb processed the multiplex PCR reads anew with MiXCR; each CDR3 protein has one entry. Altogether hundreds of thousands of distinct CDR3 sequences are present, 13% being singletons, with the ten largest covering 10%. These data were also reused for a study on T cells in Graves' hyperthyroidism and ophthalmopathy.

The source material was peripheral blood mononuclear cells (PBMCs), sampled at new diagnosis, from a patient treated with antithyroid drugs. These TCRs come from a young man with Graves disease. Both conserved end residues are part of each CDR3. D genes are given only for firm matches. The size entry is marked missing in some rows and otherwise reads once, few, many or a size class.

clone_size: .; j_call: TRBJ1-5; d_call: .; v_call: TRBV30; cdr3_nt: TGTGCCTGGGGTGTTGGCGTCAGTAGCAATCAGCCCCAGCATTTT; cdr3_aa: CAWGVGVSSNQPQHF
clone_size: many; j_call: TRBJ2-7; d_call: .; v_call: TRBV24-1; cdr3_nt: TGTGCCACCAGTAATGCCGGAGGGCATGGCGAGCAGTACTTC; cdr3_aa: CATSNAGGHGEQYF
clone_size: many; j_call: TRBJ1-6; d_call: TRBD1; v_call: TRBV30; cdr3_nt: TGTGCCTGGAGTGGGGGACAGGGTAACTCACCCCTCCACTTT; cdr3_aa: CAWSGGQGNSPLHF
clone_size: many; j_call: TRBJ2-3; d_call: .; v_call: TRBV2; cdr3_nt: TGTGCCAGCAGCCCCGAGACTAGCACAGATACGCAGTATTTT; cdr3_aa: CASSPETSTDTQYF
clone_size: few; j_call: TRBJ1-5; d_call: .; v_call: TRBV18; cdr3_nt: TGTGCCAGCTCACCGTTTGACCGGGGGGGTCAGCCCCAGCATTTT; cdr3_aa: CASSPFDRGGQPQHF
clone_size: many; j_call: TRBJ1-6; d_call: .; v_call: TRBV9; cdr3_nt: TGTGCCAGCAGCGTAGTCGGGGGAGGTTCACCCCTCCACTTT; cdr3_aa: CASSVVGGGSPLHF
clone_size: .; j_call: TRBJ1-1; d_call: TRBD1; v_call: TRBV28; cdr3_nt: TGTGCCAGCATCCCCGGGACAGACCACACTGAAGCTTTCTTT; cdr3_aa: CASIPGTDHTEAFF
clone_size: .; j_call: TRBJ2-3; d_call: .; v_call: TRBV29-1; cdr3_nt: TGCAGCGGGATGGGAGATACGCAGTATTTT; cdr3_aa: CSGMGDTQYF
clone_size: many; j_call: TRBJ1-4; d_call: .; v_call: TRBV7-6; cdr3_nt: TGTGCCAGCAGCTTAGCGCAGGGATATGAAAAACTGTTTTTT; cdr3_aa: CASSLAQGYEKLFF
clone_size: .; j_call: TRBJ2-4; d_call: TRBD1; v_call: TRBV20-1; cdr3_nt: TGCAGTGCTGGAGTATCGGGACAGAAGTGGGAAAACATTCAGTACTTC; cdr3_aa: CSAGVSGQKWENIQYF
clone_size: .; j_call: TRBJ2-6; d_call: .; v_call: TRBV24-1; cdr3_nt: TGTGCCACCAGTTACAGGACAAACTCTGGGGCCAACGTCCTGACTTTC; cdr3_aa: CATSYRTNSGANVLTF
clone_size: many; j_call: TRBJ2-4; d_call: TRBD1; v_call: TRBV12-5; cdr3_nt: TGTGCTAGTGGTTGGGGACAGGGGGAGGTCAAAAACATTCAGTACTTC; cdr3_aa: CASGWGQGEVKNIQYF
clone_size: many; j_call: TRBJ2-7; d_call: TRBD2; v_call: TRBV6-1; cdr3_nt: TGTGCCAGCGGCTACCCAGGGAGGGAAACCGAGCAGTACTTC; cdr3_aa: CASGYPGRETEQYF
clone_size: many; j_call: TRBJ1-1; d_call: TRBD1; v_call: TRBV3-1; cdr3_nt: TGTGCCAGCAGCCAAGCCCAGGGGGCTGAAGCTTTCTTT; cdr3_aa: CASSQAQGAEAFF
clone_size: few; j_call: TRBJ1-4; d_call: .; v_call: TRBV6-1; cdr3_nt: TGTGCCAGCGCTCATGAAAAACTGTTTTTT; cdr3_aa: CASAHEKLFF
clone_size: many; j_call: TRBJ2-7; d_call: TRBD1; v_call: TRBV15; cdr3_nt: TGTGCCACCAGCAGGACGGGACAGGGCGTTTACGAGCAGTACTTC; cdr3_aa: CATSRTGQGVYEQYF
clone_size: many; j_call: TRBJ2-2; d_call: .; v_call: TRBV7-2; cdr3_nt: TGTGCCAGCAGCTTAAGCAGGGGAGGGACCGGGGAGCTGTTTTTT; cdr3_aa: CASSLSRGGTGELFF
clone_size: few; j_call: TRBJ2-7; d_call: TRBD1; v_call: TRBV5-1; cdr3_nt: TGCGCCAGCAGCGGGAAGGACAGGGGGCAATACGAGCAGTACTTC; cdr3_aa: CASSGKDRGQYEQYF
clone_size: .; j_call: TRBJ2-7; d_call: .; v_call: TRBV10-3; cdr3_nt: TGTGCCATCAGTGATAGGAACAAAGATTCCTACGAGCAGTACTTC; cdr3_aa: CAISDRNKDSYEQYF
clone_size: .; j_call: TRBJ1-2; d_call: .; v_call: TRBV30; cdr3_nt: TGTGCCTCAACCAGGGGTGGCTACACCTTC; cdr3_aa: CASTRGGYTF
clone_size: few; j_call: TRBJ2-5; d_call: TRBD2; v_call: TRBV6-9; cdr3_nt: TGTGCCAGCAGTTACTCACTAGCGGGAGGGCCTGAGACCCAGTACTTC; cdr3_aa: CASSYSLAGGPETQYF
clone_size: many; j_call: TRBJ2-2; d_call: .; v_call: TRBV6-1; cdr3_nt: TGTGCCAGCAGTGAAGCGTCAGGGGCCCGGGAGCTGTTTTTT; cdr3_aa: CASSEASGARELFF
clone_size: many; j_call: TRBJ1-2; d_call: TRBD1; v_call: TRBV6-5; cdr3_nt: TGTGCCAGCAGTTACCTGACAGGGTATGGCTACACCTTC; cdr3_aa: CASSYLTGYGYTF
clone_size: .; j_call: TRBJ2-4; d_call: .; v_call: TRBV29-1; cdr3_nt: TGCAGCGCCCCCGACGGGGGTAAGGACATTCAGTACTTC; cdr3_aa: CSAPDGGKDIQYF
clone_size: .; j_call: TRBJ2-2; d_call: .; v_call: TRBV7-6; cdr3_nt: TGTGCCAGCAGCTTAGACAGTACTCCCACCGGGGAGCTGTTTTTT; cdr3_aa: CASSLDSTPTGELFF
clone_size: few; j_call: TRBJ2-1; d_call: TRBD2; v_call: TRBV20-1; cdr3_nt: TGCAGTGCTAGAGATCTGAGTAGCGGGGCCTACAATGAGCAGTTCTTC; cdr3_aa: CSARDLSSGAYNEQFF
clone_size: .; j_call: TRBJ1-1; d_call: .; v_call: TRBV5-1; cdr3_nt: TGCGCCAGCAGCTGGGACACTGGAAGGACTGAAGCTTTCTTT; cdr3_aa: CASSWDTGRTEAFF
clone_size: many; j_call: TRBJ2-1; d_call: .; v_call: TRBV11-3; cdr3_nt: TGTGCCAGCAGCGTATTAGGAAATGAGCAGTTCTTC; cdr3_aa: CASSVLGNEQFF
clone_size: many; j_call: TRBJ2-7; d_call: .; v_call: TRBV29-1; cdr3_nt: TGCAGCGTTGTTTCAGCCACACTTTCCTACGAGCAGTACTTC; cdr3_aa: CSVVSATLSYEQYF
clone_size: .; j_call: TRBJ2-7; d_call: TRBD2; v_call: TRBV20-1; cdr3_nt: TGCAGTGCCCAACGGGGGGGAAACTACGAGCAGTACTTC; cdr3_aa: CSAQRGGNYEQYF
clone_size: few; j_call: TRBJ2-7; d_call: TRBD1; v_call: TRBV9; cdr3_nt: TGTGCCAGCAGCCTCACCTCCGGGACAGTTAGCTCCTACGAGCAGTACTTC; cdr3_aa: CASSLTSGTVSSYEQYF
clone_size: few; j_call: TRBJ2-1; d_call: TRBD2; v_call: TRBV19; cdr3_nt: TGTGCCAGTTCTAGCGGTCTAATCAGCTCCTACAATGAGCAGTTCTTC; cdr3_aa: CASSSGLISSYNEQFF
clone_size: many; j_call: TRBJ1-6; d_call: TRBD1; v_call: TRBV2; cdr3_nt: TGTGCCAGCAAGAGGACAGGGGTGAATTCACCCCTCCACTTT; cdr3_aa: CASKRTGVNSPLHF
clone_size: few; j_call: TRBJ2-5; d_call: TRBD2; v_call: TRBV6-1; cdr3_nt: TGTGCCAGCGGGAGGGTCGAGGGGCTCGAGACCCAGTACTTC; cdr3_aa: CASGRVEGLETQYF
clone_size: few; j_call: TRBJ2-3; d_call: .; v_call: TRBV6-1; cdr3_nt: TGTGCCAGCAGTGATTGGTCGCCAGATACGCAGTATTTT; cdr3_aa: CASSDWSPDTQYF
clone_size: many; j_call: TRBJ2-7; d_call: .; v_call: TRBV3-1; cdr3_nt: TGTGCCAGCAGCCAGCGGGAAGACCCCTACGAGCAGTACTTC; cdr3_aa: CASSQREDPYEQYF
clone_size: many; j_call: TRBJ2-1; d_call: .; v_call: TRBV7-6; cdr3_nt: TGTGCCAGCAGCTACAGGGTCAACAATGAGCAGTTCTTC; cdr3_aa: CASSYRVNNEQFF
clone_size: many; j_call: TRBJ2-1; d_call: TRBD2; v_call: TRBV11-2; cdr3_nt: TGTGCCAGCAGCGCTAGCGGCAATATACAGTTCTTC; cdr3_aa: CASSASGNIQFF
clone_size: many; j_call: TRBJ2-7; d_call: .; v_call: TRBV2; cdr3_nt: TGTGCCAGCAGTGAACCGCGGGGCGATAGGGGCTACGAGCAGTACTTC; cdr3_aa: CASSEPRGDRGYEQYF
clone_size: .; j_call: TRBJ2-1; d_call: TRBD2; v_call: TRBV27; cdr3_nt: TGTGCCAGCAGTTTATTTTTGTGGGGTCGGGGAGGGGCAGATTACTACAATGAGCAGTTCTTC; cdr3_aa: CASSLFLWGRGGADYYNEQFF
clone_size: many; j_call: TRBJ1-2; d_call: TRBD1; v_call: TRBV7-8; cdr3_nt: TGTGCCAGCAGCCCAAGTGACAGGGGCGGCTACACCTTC; cdr3_aa: CASSPSDRGGYTF
clone_size: .; j_call: TRBJ1-2; d_call: .; v_call: TRBV11-3; cdr3_nt: TGTGCCAGCAGCTTGCGCAGGCCTTTTGGCTACACCTTC; cdr3_aa: CASSLRRPFGYTF
clone_size: many; j_call: TRBJ1-5; d_call: TRBD1; v_call: TRBV24-1; cdr3_nt: TGTGCCACCAGCGAGGGACAGGGGGCAGGTGGCAATCAGCCCCAGCATTTT; cdr3_aa: CATSEGQGAGGNQPQHF
clone_size: many; j_call: TRBJ1-6; d_call: .; v_call: TRBV12-3/TRBV12-4; cdr3_nt: TGTGCCAGCAGTCATTATTCAGGGTCCCGGAATTCACCCCTCCACTTT; cdr3_aa: CASSHYSGSRNSPLHF
clone_size: many; j_call: TRBJ2-1; d_call: .; v_call: TRBV12-3/TRBV12-4; cdr3_nt: TGTGCCAGCAGTCCCCCTCCGGTCCGCTCCTACAATGAGCAGTTCTTC; cdr3_aa: CASSPPPVRSYNEQFF
clone_size: .; j_call: TRBJ1-2; d_call: TRBD1; v_call: TRBV4-2; cdr3_nt: TGTGCCAGCAGCCAACTAAGGGGGGGGACAGGTCTTTCGGGGGATGGCTACACCTTC; cdr3_aa: CASSQLRGGTGLSGDGYTF
clone_size: .; j_call: TRBJ2-2; d_call: .; v_call: TRBV3-1; cdr3_nt: TGTGCCAGCAGCCAAGTAGGGGTCGGGGAGCTGTTTTTT; cdr3_aa: CASSQVGVGELFF
clone_size: many; j_call: TRBJ1-2; d_call: .; v_call: TRBV10-3; cdr3_nt: TGTGCCATCAGTGCGGCAGGGGAGATCGTCTATGGCTACACCTTC; cdr3_aa: CAISAAGEIVYGYTF
clone_size: many; j_call: TRBJ1-5; d_call: .; v_call: TRBV7-2; cdr3_nt: TGTGCCAGCAGCTTAGCCGTGGGGGGTAATCAGCCCCAGCATTTT; cdr3_aa: CASSLAVGGNQPQHF
clone_size: many; j_call: TRBJ2-7; d_call: .; v_call: TRBV12-3/TRBV12-4; cdr3_nt: TGTGCCAGCACCGTTGGAGGTAGCATCCACTACGAGCAGTACTTC; cdr3_aa: CASTVGGSIHYEQYF
clone_size: .; j_call: TRBJ2-1; d_call: TRBD2; v_call: TRBV2; cdr3_nt: TGTGCCAGCAGTGAAGTGGCCAGAGCGGGAGGGGTAAATGAGCAGTTCTTC; cdr3_aa: CASSEVARAGGVNEQFF
clone_size: many; j_call: TRBJ2-3; d_call: TRBD2; v_call: TRBV29-1; cdr3_nt: TGCAGCGTTGCGGGAGGGCCGGCAGATACGCAGTATTTT; cdr3_aa: CSVAGGPADTQYF
clone_size: many; j_call: TRBJ2-6; d_call: .; v_call: TRBV11-2; cdr3_nt: TGTGCCAGCAGCTTAGTGGGCAGGGAATCTGGGGCCAACGTCCTGACTTTC; cdr3_aa: CASSLVGRESGANVLTF
clone_size: .; j_call: TRBJ1-2; d_call: .; v_call: TRBV7-2; cdr3_nt: TGTGCCAGCAGCTTAGAAGGAACACGGAGCTACACCTTC; cdr3_aa: CASSLEGTRSYTF